One and the same sample provided the 18 T cell receptor beta chains below, sequenced in a study of CD8 T cells in Susac syndrome. RNA amounts of about 0.5 to 1 ug underwent reverse transcription with random hexamers. TCRdb independently ran MiXCR on the immunoSEQ multiplex PCR reads; one entry per CDR3 protein. Found here are around 200,000 distinct CDR3 sequences, around 95% of them singletons; the top ten hold roughly 0.1%. Sequences were obtained from CD4+ T cells from PBMCs. These receptors all come from a human donor in good health.

This chain links TRBV10-3 with TRBJ2-1, with D unresolved. CDR1 and CDR2 from the germline V gene are ENHRY and SYGVKD. The CDR3 extends over 14 amino acids. V shed 2 bases and J shed 7 bases, with 12 bases lying between them. CDR3 nucleotide sequence: TGTGCCATCAGTGAGCGGGTCGGAGCGAATGAGCAGTTCTTC. It is translated as CAISERVGANEQFF.

This chain links TRBV6-5 with TRBJ2-5; D is unclear. Germline V gene sequence: CDR1 MNHEY, CDR2 SVGAGI. This CDR3 has 14 residues. The V end was cut by 2 bases, the J end by 2 bases, with 9 bases between. The CDR3 sequence: CASSYMRRQETQYF. CDR3 nucleotides: TGTGCCAGCAGTTACATGCGCAGACAAGAGACCCAGTACTTC.

Details on this clonotype: Germline and junction disagree at one end, which may indicate a read error. The chain employs TRBV7-7 and TRBJ1-1; 9 positions match TRBD1. This CDR3 spans 15 amino acids. Germline V gives CDR1 SSHAT, CDR2 FNYEAQ (reference sequence). This CDR3 reads CASSAGTGLNTEAFF. DNA of the CDR3: TGTGCTAGCAGCGCCGGGACAGGGTTGAACACTGAAGCTTTCTTT.

The rearrangement links TRBV5-1 to TRBJ2-2; D perhaps matches TRBD2 (6 bases). This CDR3 is built from 15 residues. Germline V gene sequence: CDR1 SGHRS, CDR2 YFSETQ. V lost 0 bases, J lost 5 bases, and 11 bases lay in between. As DNA, the CDR3 is TGCGCCAGCAGCTTGGAGGGCAGCGGGACCGGGGAGCTGTTTTTT. Translated: CASSLEGSGTGELFF.

On this clonotype itself: One end of the junction varies from germline; a read error may be responsible. V usage is TRBV29-1 and J usage is TRBJ1-1; 8 nucleotides match TRBD1. The germline CDR1 and CDR2 sequences are SQVTM and ANQGSEA. The CDR3 length is 14 residues. This chain's CDR3 is CSAEDRGLNTEAFF. The CDR3 nucleotides read TGCAGCGCTGAAGACAGGGGATTGAACACTGAAGCTTTCTTT.

The table lists this clonotype with a count of one. J is TRBJ2-3 and V is TRBV20-1, with a tentative D call TRBD2 (5 bases). Trimming pared 2 bases from V and 5 bases from J, leaving 11 bases between. The CDR3 spans 13 residues. CDR1 and CDR2 (germline): DFQATT, SNEGSKA (reference sequence). In DNA form, the CDR3 reads TGCAGTGCTAGACCTGCGGGCCAAGATACGCAGTATTTT. Translating it yields CSARPAGQDTQYF.

This chain uses TRBV6-5 with TRBJ2-7; 10 positions agree with TRBD2. The V gene's germline CDR1 is MNHEY and CDR2 SVGAGI. V lost 2 bases, J lost 6 bases, and 10 bases stayed unmatched. The CDR3 runs 16 residues. This chain's CDR3 is CASSYAGAGGTREQYV. The DNA for the CDR3 is TGTGCCAGCAGTTACGCCGGAGCGGGAGGGACTCGCGAGCAGTACGTC.

This clonotype occurred once. The chain is built from TRBV19 and TRBJ2-7; 13 positions agree with TRBD2. The CDR3 is made up of 14 amino acids. Germline CDR1 reads LNHDA; CDR2 reads SQIVND (reference sequence). Trimming removed 10 bases from V and 1 base from J; junction bases left unmatched: 4. In DNA, the CDR3 is TGTGCCACAGGACTAGCGGGGGCTTCCTACGAGCAGTACGTC. Protein product: CATGLAGASYEQYV.

The rearrangement links TRBV12-3 or TRBV12-4 to TRBJ1-1; D is unresolved. The V end lost 1 base, the J end lost 2 bases, and 8 bases lay between the germline ends. This CDR3 region has 14 residues. CDR3 region: CASSLGNRNTEAFF. Written as DNA, the CDR3 is TGTGCCAGCAGTTTAGGGAACAGAAACACTGAAGCTTTCTTT.

The V call is TRBV19, the J call TRBJ1-2, with a weak D call TRBD1 (5 bases). Trimming pared 6 bases from V and 5 bases from J, leaving 16 bases between. The CDR3 totals 14 residues. Germline CDR1 LNHDA, CDR2 SQIVND (reference sequence). The CDR3 nucleotides are TGTGCCAGTAGCCACGACAGAGACCTATATGGCTACACCTTC. This gives the protein CASSHDRDLYGYTF.

The chain has TRBV29-1 and TRBJ2-7, with D perhaps matching TRBD1 (6 bases). This CDR3 is built from 12 residues. V dropped 7 bases and J dropped 4 bases, with 14 bases sitting between them. Germline assignment: CDR1 SQVTM and CDR2 ANQGSEA. CDR3 in DNA: TGCAGCGGTGGACACACAGGGTACGAGCAGTACTTC. As protein: CSGGHTGYEQYF.

The rearrangement joins TRBV21-1 to TRBJ1-1. TRBV21-1 is an annotated pseudogene. The CDR3 has 13 residues. The CDR3 loop reads CASSTITGPEAFF. The CDR3 DNA is TGTGCCAGCAGCACGATCACAGGGCCCGAAGCTTTCTTT.

This chain links TRBV18 with TRBJ1-1; D might be TRBD1 (6 bases). Trimming took off 6 bases at V and 4 bases at J, with 12 bases between the two ends. The length of the CDR3 is 13 residues. From germline, CDR1 is KGHSH and CDR2 LQKENI. Here the CDR3 DNA reads TGTGCCAGCTCTCTGGGAGGGGGCACTGAAGCTTTCTTT. Protein: CASSLGGGTEAFF. Drawing the rest from reference TRBV18 and TRBJ1-1, the complete variable domain is NAGVMQNPRHLVRRRGQEARLRCSPMKGHSHVYWYRQLPEEGLKFMVYLQKENIIDESGMPKERFSAEFPKEGPSILRIQQVVRGDSAAYFCASSLGGGTEAFFGQGTRLTVV.

This chain connects TRBV28 to TRBJ2-3, with TRBD2 as a possible D gene (5 bases). The V end was cut by 4 bases, the J end by 0 bases, with 8 bases between. Germline V gene data show CDR1 as MDHEN and CDR2 as SYDVKM. The CDR3 length is 14 residues. The CDR3 region has the DNA TGTGCCAGCAGTTCGGAGCGGAGCACAGATACGCAGTATTTT. Protein sequence: CASSSERSTDTQYF.

The gene calls are TRBV13 and TRBJ2-7, with 7 bases fitting TRBD1. Germline CDR1 is PRHDT and CDR2 is FYEKMQ (reference sequence). This CDR3 region has 14 residues. V lost 5 bases and J lost 3; bases outside the gene matches: 7. The CDR3: CASSPIRQGYEQYV. The CDR3 coding sequence is TGTGCCAGCAGCCCCATCCGACAGGGCTACGAGCAGTACGTC.

The rearrangement links TRBV5-4 to TRBJ2-1, with D possibly being TRBD1 or TRBD2 (5 bases each). The CDR3 totals 14 residues. The V end lost 4 bases, the J end lost 9 bases, and 17 bases lay between the germline ends. Germline assignment: CDR1 SGHNT and CDR2 YYREEE (reference sequence). CDR3 protein: CASSLGDPVREQFF. The DNA for the CDR3 is TGTGCCAGCAGCCTCGGGGACCCAGTCCGTGAGCAGTTCTTC.

V gene TRBV18 combines with J gene TRBJ1-4; 7 nucleotides line up with TRBD1. The ends lost 3 bases at V and 6 bases at J; junction bases unmatched: 7. The length of the CDR3 is 15 residues. Germline loops: CDR1 KGHSH, CDR2 LQKENI. CDR3 loop: CASSPTGAKDEKLFF. In nucleotides, the CDR3 is TGTGCCAGCTCACCTACAGGGGCCAAGGATGAAAAACTGTTTTTT.

The chain employs TRBV29-1 and TRBJ2-1, with 12 positions matching TRBD2. Germline V lookup: CDR1 SQVTM, CDR2 ANQGSEA. The CDR3 sequence is 14 residues long. The V and J ends lost 8 bases and 6 bases, in that order; junction bases with no gene match: 8. This chain's CDR3 is CSLRQLAGGNEQFF. The DNA for the CDR3 is TGCAGCTTACGACAACTAGCGGGGGGCAATGAGCAGTTCTTC.